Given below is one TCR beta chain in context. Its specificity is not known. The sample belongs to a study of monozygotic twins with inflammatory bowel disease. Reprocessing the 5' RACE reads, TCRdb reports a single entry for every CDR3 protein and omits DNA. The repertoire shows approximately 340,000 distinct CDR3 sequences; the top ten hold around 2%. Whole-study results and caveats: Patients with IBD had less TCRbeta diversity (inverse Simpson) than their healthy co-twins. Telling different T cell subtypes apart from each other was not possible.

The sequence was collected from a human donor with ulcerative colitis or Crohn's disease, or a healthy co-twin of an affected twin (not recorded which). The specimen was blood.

CDR3 protein: CSAIKGDPKVQPQHF. This chain joins TRBV20-1 and TRBJ1-5; TCRdb designates TRBD1, a call that cannot be tested without DNA. From germline, CDR1 is DFQATT and CDR2 SNEGSKA (reference sequence). The length of the CDR3 is 15 residues.